A single T cell receptor beta chain is shown here with its context. Its antigen is unknown. No base qualities exist here, and no much larger clone lies one base off it. Library prep was done by the immunoSEQ multiplex PCR assay. For the multiplex PCR, a mixture combining 60 forward primers for TCR Vbeta segments and 13 reverse primers for TCR Jbeta segments was used. The CDR3 region of rearranged TCR beta genes was amplified from genomic DNA with a multiplex PCR assay. The Illumina HiSeq System was used to sequence the amplified TCR beta libraries as 87-base-pair reads. The paper's processing steps were these. A later analysis counted tens of millions of unique TCR beta chains across the 666 repertoires, and 9 million to 14 million of these chains were shared by at least two donors. To remove PCR and sequencing errors, raw reads were error-corrected and collapsed into unique sequences using a nearest-neighbor algorithm that merged closely related sequences. To assign V, D and J gene segments, CDR3 sequences were aligned to IMGT reference sequences. For a sequence to be retained, a match of at least six nucleotides was required to both a V gene segment and a J gene segment. Rearrangements were classified as productive when the CDR3 lacked stop codons and remained in frame with V and J, and all other rearrangements were classified as non-productive. CDR3 was defined according to IMGT convention as the region running from the second conserved V-encoded cysteine to the conserved J-encoded phenylalanine. Sequences without an unambiguous match to a single V gene segment were excluded from the earlier analysis of a few hundred of the donors. In an earlier analysis of approximately 550 of the donors, V segments were called functional above 56.7% productive rearrangements and were called segregating when the between-donor standard deviation exceeded 5%. A statistical classification framework was built to diagnose cytomegalovirus status from the catalog of TCR beta chain sequences. A later analysis assigned V and J genes by comparing TCR nucleotide sequences with IMGT/GENE-DB human TR gene sequences. The TCRdist pipeline was used in a later analysis to assign CDR3 sequences and most-parsimonious VDJ recombination scenarios. In a later analysis, every TCR beta chain was defined by the combination of its CDR3 amino acid sequence and its V-gene family, and reads without a unique V-gene family were dropped. In a later analysis, a few hundred highly shared, low-generation-probability nucleotide sequences were removed to address suspected cross-contamination and a sequencing artifact. In a later analysis, a clonal expansion index was calculated for each public chain from normalized within-repertoire ranks of inferred template counts. In a later analysis, generation probabilities were computed using a VDJ recombination model fitted to out-of-frame rearrangements, and the results were checked against IGoR. In a later analysis, TCR-TCR, TCR-HLA and TCR-CMV co-occurrence was scored with hypergeometric tests, and a repertoire-size bias correction was applied to TCR pairs. To estimate false discovery rates, a later analysis permuted the HLA or CMV assignments 20 times. In a later analysis, co-occurring TCRs were grouped using DBSCAN, and TCRdist sequence similarity was added for clustering within HLA-allele-positive subsets. Repertoires with fewer than 30,000 or more than 120,000 public chains, plus five repertoires with anomalous nucleotide sharing, were excluded from co-occurrence clustering. TCRdb's version of the immuneACCESS table is confined to in-frame rearrangements and falls short of the full clone set. An unresolved V gene accounts for under half of the shortfall where checked; the remainder is of unknown origin. That table gives V, J and clone size, and the DNA gave D and trimming. Here the sample has 150,000 or so clones; over 60% occur a single time. 0.75% to 0.8% of the sample is held by the ten biggest clonotypes.

In total, fewer than 750 healthy bone marrow donors made up the cohort. All cohort members were sampled while nominally healthy, although unrecorded immune exposures were likely present. The donor tested CMV seronegative and was one of the 352 seronegative cohort members. Every donor gave a peripheral blood sample, and the peripheral blood mononuclear cells from that sample were used for TCR beta sequencing. Genomic DNA was extracted from the blood cell samples with the Qiagen DNeasy Blood Extraction Kit. These data come from a study of cytomegalovirus exposure and HLA in healthy donors (TCRdb year 2017). Background for the entire study: An earlier analysis of about 560 of the donors reported 276 Gb of sequence data and 90 million to 120 million unique TCR beta sequences obtained from approximately 180 million T cells. Donor age, sex, ethnicity and CMV serostatus were collected together with the repertoire data. Besides the first cohort of roughly 700 subjects, a separate validation cohort made up of 120 different subjects was used. In an earlier analysis of several hundred of the donors, high-throughput TCR beta sequencing was used to judge whether each TCR beta V gene segment behaved as functional or pseudogenic. The number of donors typed differed by locus, with roughly 629-640 for A, B, C, DRB1 and DQB1, 522 for DQA1, 600 to 610 for DPA1, and under 490 for DPB1. On average, around 240,000 unique TCR beta nucleotide sequences were sequenced per donor among about 400 genotyped donors of the cohort, with roughly 18% of those sequences being non-productive. The study combined high-throughput TCR immunosequencing, statistical association of individual TCRs with disease status, and machine learning to predict cytomegalovirus infection status. Class I and class II HLA loci were covered by the typing at four-digit resolution. The study used immunosequencing to profile the T cell repertoires of 666 subjects and linked those repertoires to cytomegalovirus serostatus. To study patterns of TCR occurrence, a later analysis re-analyzed previously published TCR beta repertoires from under 750 donors and added high-resolution HLA genotyping. An early release that covered roughly 600 HLA-typed donors contained 250 to 350 gigabases of sequencing data and tens of millions of unique TCR sequences. Rather than drawing on any new phenotypic data, the later analysis identified candidate immune exposures from TCR beta sequences and the way those sequences occurred across donors. The genetic ancestry cluster associated with self-reported Caucasian donors included about four fifths of the 398 genotyped donors. Several DR-DQ haplotypes were handled as single units for association and clustering because linkage in the cohort was strong. Genome-wide SNP genotypes for about 55% of the roughly 670 donors were used in a later genetic analysis, which treated that subset as a discovery cohort. All discovery cohort repertoires had been generated using a single sequencing platform. The study aimed to test whether cataloging public T cell receptors could reveal signatures of past pathogen exposure.

What the study reported, not specific to this receptor: According to a later genetic analysis, donors in an Asian-associated ancestry cluster had fewer N-insertions in productive TCRs than the approximately 630-donor mean. Linkage disequilibrium might explain the correlated functional status among segregating V segments, but an unknown experimental factor could not be ruled out. Because counts were too low, seventeen rarely observed V segments, including chromosome 9 orphons, were left out of the earlier analysis of several hundred of the donors. Because HLA typing was missing for some donors at each locus, association tests included only the typed subset. Across donors, most TCR sequences were observed very rarely, whereas some public TCRs were present in many individuals. A later analysis found that HLA-associated TCR beta chains were more clonally expanded and had lower generation probabilities than equally common non-associated chains. The study gave a list of more than 150 TCR beta chains associated with cytomegalovirus. CMV serostatus was the only immune exposure information available for the cohort. A later analysis reported that several top co-occurrence clusters appeared linked to parvovirus B19, influenza, CMV and Epstein-Barr virus. Assigning TCR associations to individual alleles was difficult when HLA alleles, especially DR and DQ, strongly co-occurred. In both the original and validation cohorts, the classifier was reported to diagnose cytomegalovirus status with high specificity and sensitivity. The presence/absence analyses assumed that sequencing depth was roughly uniform across donors, and that assumption may not be true. An association between a missense DCLRE1C variant and V-gene and J-gene trimming of TCR beta chains was found in a later genetic analysis and replicated in an independent cohort. Only TCR beta chains were sequenced in this cohort, and the absence of alpha or paired-chain data limited detectable features. Three of the identified cytomegalovirus-associated TCR beta chains were confirmed in vitro to be specific for cytomegalovirus antigens. Broadly in line with IMGT annotations, most TCR beta V segments showed up in productive rearrangements about 87% or about 30% of the time in an earlier analysis of 587 of the donors. It was suggested by the authors that the approach could potentially be generalized to other disease states and immunological phenotypes. A further reported finding was that TCR beta sequences accurately predicted the HLA-A and HLA-B alleles for most subjects in the first cohort. In a later analysis, TCR association rates were found to vary across HLA loci, with the most associated TCRs seen for DRB1 alleles and the fewest for HLA-C alleles. A later analysis associated 16,951 TCR beta sequences with specific HLA alleles at a false discovery rate of 0.05. According to a later analysis, most CMV-associated TCR beta chains appeared to be HLA-restricted, and the HLA associations seemed to be driven largely by CMV exposure. A cluster of highly shared sequence variants was judged likely to represent a technical artifact of the sequencing pipeline.

This receptor was identified in a female donor in good health and CMV-seronegative. The source material was PBMCs.

The CDR3 reads as follows: CASSQEVLAKNTGELFF. At the DNA level, the sequence is TGCGCCAGCAGCCAAGAAGTGCTAGCCAAGAACACCGGGGAGCTGTTTTTT. This sequence uses TRBV4-1 and TRBJ2-2; TRBD2 is perhaps the D gene, given 5 matching bases. Cut back by 0 bases and 1 base, the V and J ends lie 12 bases apart. Sequences MGHRA (CDR1) and YSYEKL (CDR2) are obtained from the germline V gene. The CDR3 runs 17 amino acids, cysteine and phenylalanine included. Only the CDR3 portion is preserved as DNA: 51 bases, with reading frame beginning at the first base.